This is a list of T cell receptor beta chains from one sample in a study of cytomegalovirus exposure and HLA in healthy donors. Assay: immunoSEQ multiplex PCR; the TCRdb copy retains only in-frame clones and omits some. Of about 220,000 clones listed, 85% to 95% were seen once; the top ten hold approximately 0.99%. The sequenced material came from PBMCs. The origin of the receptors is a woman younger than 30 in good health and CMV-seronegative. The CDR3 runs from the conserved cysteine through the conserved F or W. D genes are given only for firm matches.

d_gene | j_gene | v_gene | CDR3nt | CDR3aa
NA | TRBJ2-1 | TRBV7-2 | TGTGCCAGCAGCTTACAGTCGGGGGTTGAGCAGTTCTTC | CASSLQSGVEQFF
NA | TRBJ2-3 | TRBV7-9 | TGTGCCAGCAGCCTCACAGGGACGGGTACGCAGTATTTT | CASSLTGTGTQYF
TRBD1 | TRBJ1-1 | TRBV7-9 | TGTGCCAGTCAGACAGGGCTAACGAACACTGAAGCTTTCTTT | CASQTGLTNTEAFF
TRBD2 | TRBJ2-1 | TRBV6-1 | TGTGCCTCAGCCGGAGTCGGACTAGCGGGTAATGAGCAGTTCTTC | CASAGVGLAGNEQFF
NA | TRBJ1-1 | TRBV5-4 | TGTGCCAGCAGCAATGGACGGACTGGGAGCACTGAAGCTTTCTTT | CASSNGRTGSTEAFF
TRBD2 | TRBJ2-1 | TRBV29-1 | TGCAGCGGGTCGGGACTAGCGGGAGAGGGTGAGCAGTTCTTC | CSGSGLAGEGEQFF
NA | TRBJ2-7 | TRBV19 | TGTGCCAGTAGTATATCAGGATTCCACGAGCAGTACTTC | CASSISGFHEQYF
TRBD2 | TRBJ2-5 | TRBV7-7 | TGTGCTAGCAGCCCCCTAGCGGGAACCTACCAAGAGACCCAGTACTTC | CASSPLAGTYQETQYF
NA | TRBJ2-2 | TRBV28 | TGTGCCAGCAGTCTCCGACGGGCGAACACCGGGGAGCTGTTTTTT | CASSLRRANTGELFF
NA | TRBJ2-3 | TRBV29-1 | TGCAGCGTTGAAGAGGGCGGCACAGATACGCAGTATTTT | CSVEEGGTDTQYF
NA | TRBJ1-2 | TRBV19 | TGTGCCAGTAGTATAGTCGGCGGGGGTGACTATGGCTACACCTTC | CASSIVGGGDYGYTF
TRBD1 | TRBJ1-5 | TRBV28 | TGTGCCAGCAGTGAAGCAAGGGACAGGGCTAATCAGCCCCAGCATTTT | CASSEARDRANQPQHF
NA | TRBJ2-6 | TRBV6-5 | TGTGCCAGCAGCCCGCCAGGGGCTGGGGCCAACGTCCTGACTTTC | CASSPPGAGANVLTF
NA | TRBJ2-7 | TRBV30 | TGTGCCTGGAGTGTAATAGCGGCCCCCTGGTACGAGCAGTACTTC | CAWSVIAAPWYEQYF
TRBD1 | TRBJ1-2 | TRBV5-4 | TGTGCCAGCAGCTTGGTTGCGGGACAGGGGAACTATGGCTACACCTTC | CASSLVAGQGNYGYTF